Below, one TCR beta chain is given with its context. Original processing methods: Using reference gene primer amplification, nucleated cell counts were estimated. TCRdb's copy holds only in-frame clones and misses some; the assay was immunoSEQ multiplex PCR. That table furnishes V, J and clone size, whereas the DNA furnished D and trimming. The sample carries 180,000 or so clones, approximately 90% recorded once. The CDR3 is 12 residues long. Trimming shortened V by 3 bases and J by 8 bases, and 10 bases separated the two germline ends. Germline V gene lookup returns CDR1 SEHNR and CDR2 FQNEAQ (reference sequence). The source of the sample is a study of blood T cell repertoires in COVID-19. Study-level information: From T cells, B-cell-depleted T cells, or PBMCs came the material, which was cDNA or gDNA.

Cohorts were assigned according to the clinical history that participants reported. Cohort 3 recovery required two negative PCRs, clearance, or symptom resolution. V is TRBV7-9 and J is TRBJ1-1, with D perhaps TRBD1 (6 bases). Sequenced material: PBMCs or T cells enriched from blood (not recorded which). This clonotype was obtained from a young woman who had recovered from COVID-19. CDR3 amino acids: CASSFQTGEAFF. CDR3 bases: TGTGCCAGCAGCTTCCAGACAGGCGAAGCTTTCTTT.